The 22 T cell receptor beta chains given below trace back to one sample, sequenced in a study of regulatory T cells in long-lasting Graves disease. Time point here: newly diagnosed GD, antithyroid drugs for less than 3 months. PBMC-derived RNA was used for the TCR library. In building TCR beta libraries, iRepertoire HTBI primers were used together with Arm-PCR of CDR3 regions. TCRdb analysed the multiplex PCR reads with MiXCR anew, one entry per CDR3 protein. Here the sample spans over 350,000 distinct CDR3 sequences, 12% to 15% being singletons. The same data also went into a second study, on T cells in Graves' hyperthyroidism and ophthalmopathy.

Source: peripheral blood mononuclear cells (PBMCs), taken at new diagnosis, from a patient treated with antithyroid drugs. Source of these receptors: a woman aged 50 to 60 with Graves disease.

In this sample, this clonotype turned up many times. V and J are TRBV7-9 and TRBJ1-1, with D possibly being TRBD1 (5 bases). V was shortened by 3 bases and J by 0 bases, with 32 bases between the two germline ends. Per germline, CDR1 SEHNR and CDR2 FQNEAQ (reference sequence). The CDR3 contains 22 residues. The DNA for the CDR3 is TGTGCCAGCAGCTTGGGGGTAGTGGGCATAACGTGGGGGATGGATATGAACACTGAAGCTTTCTTT. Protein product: CASSLGVVGITWGMDMNTEAFF.

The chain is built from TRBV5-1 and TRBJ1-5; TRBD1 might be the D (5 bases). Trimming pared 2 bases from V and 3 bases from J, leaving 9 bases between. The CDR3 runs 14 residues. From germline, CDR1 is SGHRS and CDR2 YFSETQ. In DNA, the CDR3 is TGCGCCAGCAGCTTTGACAGCCTCAATCAGCCCCAGCATTTT. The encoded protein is CASSFDSLNQPQHF.

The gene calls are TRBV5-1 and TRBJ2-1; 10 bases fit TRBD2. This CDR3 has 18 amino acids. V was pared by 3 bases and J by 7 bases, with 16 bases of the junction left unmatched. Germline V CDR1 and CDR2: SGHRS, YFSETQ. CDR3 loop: CASSSEEPTSGISNEQFF. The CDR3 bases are TGCGCCAGCAGCTCCGAAGAACCAACTAGCGGGATTTCGAATGAGCAGTTCTTC. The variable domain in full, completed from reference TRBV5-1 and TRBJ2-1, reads KAGVTQTPRYLIKTRGQQVTLSCSPISGHRSVSWYQQTPGQGLQFLFEYFSETQRNKGNFPGRFSGRQFSNSRSEMNVSTLELGDSALYLCASSSEEPTSGISNEQFFGPGTRLTVL.

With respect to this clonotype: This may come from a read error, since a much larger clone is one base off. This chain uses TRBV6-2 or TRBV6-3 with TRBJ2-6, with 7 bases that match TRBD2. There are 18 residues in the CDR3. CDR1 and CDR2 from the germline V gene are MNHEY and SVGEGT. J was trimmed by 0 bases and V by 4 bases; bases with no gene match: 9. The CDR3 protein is CASSFGSSGYSGANVLTF. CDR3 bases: TGTGCCAGCAGTTTCGGATCTAGCGGTTACTCTGGGGCCAACGTCCTGACTTTC.

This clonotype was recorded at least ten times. The CDR3 loop is CASSRRDLTPGLAGGRPYEQYF. CDR3 coding DNA: TGTGCCAGCAGCCGCAGAGACCTTACACCGGGACTAGCGGGAGGTCGACCCTACGAGCAGTACTTC. The chain joins TRBV9 to TRBJ2-7, with 15 bases aligning to TRBD2. The V segment lost 4 bases and the J segment 2 bases; nucleotides outside the gene matches: 22. This CDR3 region has 22 residues. The germline V gene encodes CDR1 SGDLS and CDR2 YYNGEE.

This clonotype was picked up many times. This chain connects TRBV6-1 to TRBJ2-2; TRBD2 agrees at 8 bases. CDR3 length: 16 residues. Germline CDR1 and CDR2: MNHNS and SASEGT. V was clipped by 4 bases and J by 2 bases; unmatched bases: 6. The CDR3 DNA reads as TGTGCCAGCAGTGTCGAAGCGGGAGTTAACACCGGGGAGCTGTTTTTT. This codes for CASSVEAGVNTGELFF.

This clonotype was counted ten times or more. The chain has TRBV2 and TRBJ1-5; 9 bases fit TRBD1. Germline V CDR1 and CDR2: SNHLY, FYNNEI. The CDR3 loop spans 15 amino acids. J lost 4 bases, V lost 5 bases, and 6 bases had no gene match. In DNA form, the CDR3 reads TGTGCCAGCAGTCAGACAGGGGGAAGGAATCAGCCCCAGCATTTT. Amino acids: CASSQTGGRNQPQHF.

Here the CDR3 reads CASSSGLAGISQETQYF. The CDR3 nucleotides read TGTGCCAGCAGCTCGGGACTAGCGGGCATATCCCAAGAGACCCAGTACTTC. This chain joins TRBV11-3 and TRBJ2-5, with TRBD2 matching over 12 bases. Trimming took 4 bases from V and 1 from J; bases not matched to a gene: 7. Germline V CDR1 and CDR2: SGHNT, YENEEA. This CDR3 has 17 amino acids.

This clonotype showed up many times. The CDR3 nucleotides read TGTGCCAGCTCACGCAACAGGGGCCAAGAGACCCAGTACTTC. It translates to CASSRNRGQETQYF. The chain has TRBV18 and TRBJ2-5, with 7 bases lining up with TRBD1. The germline CDR1 and CDR2 sequences are KGHSH and LQKENI. The V segment lost 4 bases and the J segment 1 base; nucleotides outside the gene matches: 3. CDR3 length equals 14 residues.

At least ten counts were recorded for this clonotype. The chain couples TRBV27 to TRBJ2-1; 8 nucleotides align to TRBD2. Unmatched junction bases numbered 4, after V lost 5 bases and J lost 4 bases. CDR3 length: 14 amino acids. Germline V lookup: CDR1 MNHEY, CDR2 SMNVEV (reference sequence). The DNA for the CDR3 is TGTGCCAGCAGTAACGGACTAGCATACAATGAGCAGTTCTTC. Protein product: CASSNGLAYNEQFF.

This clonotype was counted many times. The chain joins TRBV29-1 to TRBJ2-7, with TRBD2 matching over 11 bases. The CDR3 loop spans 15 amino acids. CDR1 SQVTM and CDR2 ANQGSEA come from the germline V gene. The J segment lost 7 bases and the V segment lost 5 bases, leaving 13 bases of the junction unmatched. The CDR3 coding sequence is TGCAGCGTTCACACTAGCGGGGGCCCTTCGGAAGAGCAGTACTTC. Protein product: CSVHTSGGPSEEQYF.

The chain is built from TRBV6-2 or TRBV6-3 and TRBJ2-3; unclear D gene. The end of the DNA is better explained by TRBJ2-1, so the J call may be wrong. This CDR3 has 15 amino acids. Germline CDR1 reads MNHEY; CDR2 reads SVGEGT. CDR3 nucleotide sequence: TGTGCCAGCAGTTACTCGCTGCCCCTATACAATGAGCAGTTCTTC. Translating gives CASSYSLPLYNEQFF.

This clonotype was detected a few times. The CDR3: CSVEGVSGAVYGYTF. Written as DNA, the CDR3 is TGCAGCGTTGAAGGGGTTTCAGGGGCGGTGTATGGCTACACCTTC. The J gene is TRBJ1-2, the V gene TRBV29-1; tentative D call: TRBD1 (6 bases). CDR1 and CDR2 from the germline V gene are SQVTM and ANQGSEA. Trimming removed 1 base from V and 5 bases from J, with 17 bases in between. This CDR3 spans 15 amino acids.

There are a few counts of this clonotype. Here the CDR3 reads CASSQPRDSHYEQYF. CDR3 in DNA: TGTGCCAGCAGCCAGCCCCGGGACTCCCACTACGAGCAGTACTTC. The chain is built from TRBV3-1 and TRBJ2-7; possibly TRBD2 for D (6 bases). Germline V gene data show CDR1 as LGHDT and CDR2 as YNNKEL (reference sequence). The V gene lost 3 bases and the J gene lost 3 bases, with 15 bases spanning the gap. This CDR3 is 15 amino acids long.

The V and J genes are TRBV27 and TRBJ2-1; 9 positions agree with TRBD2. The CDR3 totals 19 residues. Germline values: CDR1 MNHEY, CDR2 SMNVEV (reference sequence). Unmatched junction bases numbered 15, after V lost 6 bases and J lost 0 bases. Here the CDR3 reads CASSLGGGRAPSSYNEQFF. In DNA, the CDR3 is TGTGCCAGCAGCCTAGGAGGCGGGAGGGCCCCTAGCTCCTACAATGAGCAGTTCTTC.

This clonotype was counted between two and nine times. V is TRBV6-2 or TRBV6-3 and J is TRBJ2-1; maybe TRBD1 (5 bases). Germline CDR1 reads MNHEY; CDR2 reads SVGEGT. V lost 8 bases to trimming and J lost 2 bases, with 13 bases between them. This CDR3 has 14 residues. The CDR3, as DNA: TGTGCCAGCCAGGGTTCAGGGACCTACAATGAGCAGTTCTTC. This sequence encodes CASQGSGTYNEQFF.

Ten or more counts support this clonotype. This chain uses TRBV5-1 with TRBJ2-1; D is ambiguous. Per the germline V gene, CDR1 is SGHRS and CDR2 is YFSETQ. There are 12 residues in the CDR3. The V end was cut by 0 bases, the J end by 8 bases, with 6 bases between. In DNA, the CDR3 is TGCGCCAGCAGCTTGGGGCTGGATGAGCAGTTCTTC. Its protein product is CASSLGLDEQFF.

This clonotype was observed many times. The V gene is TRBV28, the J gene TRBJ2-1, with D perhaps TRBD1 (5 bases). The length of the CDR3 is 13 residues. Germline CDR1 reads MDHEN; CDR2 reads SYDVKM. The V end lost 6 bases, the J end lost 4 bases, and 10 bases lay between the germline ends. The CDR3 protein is CASRLDSYNEQFF. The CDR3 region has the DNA TGTGCCAGCAGATTAGACAGTTACAATGAGCAGTTCTTC. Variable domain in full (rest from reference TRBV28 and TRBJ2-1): DVKVTQSSRYLVKRTGEKVFLECVQDMDHENMFWYRQDPGLGLRLIYFSYDVKMKEKGDIPEGYSVSREKKERFSLILESASTNQTSMYLCASRLDSYNEQFFGPGTRLTVL.

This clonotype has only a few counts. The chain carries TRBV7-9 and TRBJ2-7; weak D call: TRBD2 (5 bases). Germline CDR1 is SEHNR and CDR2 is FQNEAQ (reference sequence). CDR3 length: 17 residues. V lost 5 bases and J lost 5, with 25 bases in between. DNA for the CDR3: TGTGCCAGCAGCCCCCCCTTATCGGGGAATTTAGGGCACGAGCAGTACTTC. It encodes CASSPPLSGNLGHEQYF.

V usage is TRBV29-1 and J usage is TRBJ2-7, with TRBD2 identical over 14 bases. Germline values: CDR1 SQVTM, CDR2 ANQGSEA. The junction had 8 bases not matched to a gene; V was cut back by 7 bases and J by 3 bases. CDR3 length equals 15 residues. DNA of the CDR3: TGCAGCGCCAAGGGACTAGCGGGAGATGGCTACGAGCAGTACTTC. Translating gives CSAKGLAGDGYEQYF.

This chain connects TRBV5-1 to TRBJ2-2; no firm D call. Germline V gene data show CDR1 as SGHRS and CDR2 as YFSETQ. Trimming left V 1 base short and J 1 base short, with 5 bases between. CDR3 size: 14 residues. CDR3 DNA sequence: TGCGCCAGCAGCTTGCGGGTGAACACCGGGGAGCTGTTTTTT. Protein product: CASSLRVNTGELFF.

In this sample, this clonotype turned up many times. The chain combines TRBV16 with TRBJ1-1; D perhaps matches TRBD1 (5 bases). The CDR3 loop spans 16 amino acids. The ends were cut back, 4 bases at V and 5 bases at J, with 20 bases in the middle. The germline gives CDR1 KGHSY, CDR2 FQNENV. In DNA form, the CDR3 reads TGTGCCAGCAGCCGACTGGCTCGGGGGGGGAGGACTGAAGCTTTCTTT. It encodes CASSRLARGGRTEAFF.